Presented here are 17 T cell receptor beta chains from one specimen sequenced in a study of CD8 T cells in ankylosing spondylitis. Whole-study findings and limits: One TCR beta motif, made up of about 8 highly homologous variants, appeared characteristic of ankylosing spondylitis blood.

Each CDR3 protein gets one entry after TCRdb re-called the 5' RACE reads with MiXCR. Of almost 400,000 distinct CDR3 sequences in the sample, around 22% were seen once. These receptors lack a known antigen. The specimen was blood, either unsorted or a sorted T cell fraction (not recorded which). The source is a male donor with ankylosing spondylitis.

The CDR3 protein is CASSYSRVKGSPLHF. CDR3 bases: TGTGCCAGCAGTTACTCAAGGGTGAAAGGGTCACCCCTCCACTTT. The rearrangement uses TRBV6-2 or TRBV6-3 and TRBJ1-6; D remains unclear. In germline, CDR1 is MNHEY, CDR2 SVGEGT. The CDR3 is 15 residues long. With 0 bases removed from V and 10 bases from J, the gap between germline ends came to 13 bases.

The chain links TRBV27 to TRBJ2-4, with D unclear. The V and J ends lost 1 base and 0 bases respectively, with 10 bases between them. The CDR3 runs 16 residues. Germline loops: CDR1 MNHEY, CDR2 SMNVEV (reference sequence). CDR3 sequence reads: CASSLFHSSAKNIQYF. The CDR3 DNA is TGTGCCAGCAGTTTATTCCATAGCTCAGCCAAAAACATTCAGTACTTC.

This rearrangement joins TRBV6-2 or TRBV6-3 to TRBJ2-2; D is uncertain. With 6 bases removed from V and 1 base from J, the gap between germline ends came to 6 bases. Per the germline V gene, CDR1 is MNHEY and CDR2 is SVGEGT. The CDR3 has 13 residues. The CDR3 DNA sequence: TGTGCCAGCAGAGAATGGAACACCGGGGAGCTGTTTTTT. This sequence encodes CASREWNTGELFF.

The V and J genes are TRBV20-1 and TRBJ1-2, with D possibly being TRBD1 (5 bases). In germline, CDR1 is DFQATT, CDR2 SNEGSKA (reference sequence). The V end was cut by 6 bases, the J end by 5 bases, with 13 bases between. The CDR3 spans 12 residues. The CDR3 spells CSANAGMYGYTF. In nucleotides, the CDR3 is TGCAGTGCGAATGCAGGGATGTATGGCTACACCTTC.

The rearrangement joins TRBV6-1 to TRBJ2-1; weak D call: TRBD1 (6 bases). The CDR3 runs to 14 residues. Germline assignment: CDR1 MNHNS and CDR2 SASEGT. Deletions cut 6 bases from V and 6 bases from J, with 15 bases between. The CDR3 nucleotides read TGTGCCAGCAGCGTAGAAAGGGGGTCCAATGAGCAGTTCTTC. Residues: CASSVERGSNEQFF.

The table lists this clonotype with a few counts. V and J are TRBV20-1 and TRBJ1-2, with 9 bases fitting TRBD1. Trimming cost V 5 bases and J 5 bases; bases outside gene matches: 24. From germline, CDR1 is DFQATT and CDR2 SNEGSKA (reference sequence). This CDR3 spans 19 amino acids. The CDR3 sequence is CSAYLSPGQGTNTSYGYTF. As DNA, the CDR3 is TGCAGTGCTTATCTTTCGCCGGGACAGGGAACGAATACATCTTATGGCTACACCTTC.

This clonotype was seen a handful of times. The CDR3 nucleotides read TGTGCCAGCAGTGGACTCTCCCTAGCGGGAAAATCCTACAATGAGCAGTTCTTC. This translates into CASSGLSLAGKSYNEQFF. V usage is TRBV2 and J usage is TRBJ2-1; 9 nucleotides line up with TRBD2. The germline V gene has CDR1 SNHLY and CDR2 FYNNEI. The V and J ends lost 4 bases and 1 base, in that order; junction bases with no gene match: 11. The CDR3 spans 18 residues.

The chain couples TRBV7-2 to TRBJ1-6; 8 bases match TRBD1. The CDR3 loop spans 16 amino acids. V lost 5 bases and J lost 5; bases outside the gene matches: 8. Germline V gene data show CDR1 as SGHTA and CDR2 as FQGNSA. The CDR3 loop reads CASSRGTGVDNSPLHF. The CDR3 region has the DNA TGTGCCAGCAGCCGGGGGACAGGCGTTGATAATTCACCCCTCCACTTT. Complete variable domain (other parts from reference TRBV7-2 and TRBJ1-6): GAGVSQSPSNKVTEKGKDVELRCDPISGHTALYWYRQSLGQGLEFLIYFQGNSAPDKSGLPSDRFSAERTGGSVSTLTIQRTQQEDSAVYLCASSRGTGVDNSPLHFGNGTRLTVT.

The chain carries TRBV20-1 and TRBJ1-1; possible D gene TRBD1, 6 bases. The length of the CDR3 is 14 residues. Trimming pared 1 base from V and 6 bases from J, leaving 15 bases between. CDR1 and CDR2 (germline): DFQATT, SNEGSKA (reference sequence). The CDR3 protein is CSARGSGVAPEAFF. CDR3 in DNA: TGCAGTGCTAGAGGTTCAGGGGTGGCCCCTGAAGCTTTCTTT.

V and J are TRBV2 and TRBJ2-7; D unresolved. Trimming pared 8 bases from V and 3 bases from J, leaving 11 bases between. CDR3 length equals 12 residues. Germline V gene data show CDR1 as SNHLY and CDR2 as FYNNEI. CDR3 region: CASHYTNYEQYF. CDR3 nucleotides: TGTGCCAGCCACTACACTAACTACGAGCAGTACTTC.

In this sample, this clonotype turned up a few times. This chain joins TRBV20-1 and TRBJ1-1; 8 bases are shared with TRBD1. The CDR3 spans 13 residues. J gave up 5 bases and V 6 bases, and 8 bases lay outside the gene matches. The germline CDR1 and CDR2 sequences are DFQATT and SNEGSKA (reference sequence). This chain's CDR3 is CSAQTGAYTEAFF. The CDR3 region has the DNA TGCAGTGCCCAGACAGGGGCCTATACTGAAGCTTTCTTT.

The chain carries TRBV10-3 and TRBJ2-3, with 7 nucleotides matching TRBD1. V dropped 4 bases and J dropped 4; count of bases not matched to a gene: 8. Germline V gene data show CDR1 as ENHRY and CDR2 as SYGVKD. The CDR3 covers 15 residues. The CDR3 region has the DNA TGTGCCATCAGTGCCCAACAGGGGTCAGCAGATACGCAGTATTTT. Its protein is CAISAQQGSADTQYF.

The chain links TRBV11-2 to TRBJ2-7, with unresolved D. The CDR3 contains 12 residues. Trimming left V 4 bases short and J 7 bases short, with 11 bases between. CDR1 is SGHAT and CDR2 is FQNNGV in the germline V gene. The CDR3 sequence is CASSWPYREQYF. CDR3 nucleotides: TGTGCCAGCAGCTGGCCTTATAGGGAGCAGTACTTC.

This clonotype was picked up a small number of times. J is TRBJ2-5 and V is TRBV7-9; D is unresolved. Per germline, CDR1 SEHNR and CDR2 FQNEAQ (reference sequence). The CDR3 loop spans 14 amino acids. Trimming cost V 5 bases and J 3 bases, with 13 bases left between them. CDR3 residues: CASSRRWLEETQYF. CDR3 DNA: TGTGCCAGCAGCCGTAGATGGTTGGAAGAGACCCAGTACTTC.

The chain links TRBV5-1 to TRBJ2-7; TRBD1 agrees at 7 bases. This CDR3 has 15 residues. The V and J ends lost 0 bases and 2 bases, in that order; junction bases with no gene match: 5. Per the germline V gene, CDR1 is SGHRS and CDR2 is YFSETQ. The CDR3 DNA reads TGCGCCAGCAGCTTGGGCCGGGACAGCCCCTACGAGCAGTACTTC. Its translation: CASSLGRDSPYEQYF. The full variable domain, with the rest looked up from reference TRBV5-1 and TRBJ2-7, is KAGVTQTPRYLIKTRGQQVTLSCSPISGHRSVSWYQQTPGQGLQFLFEYFSETQRNKGNFPGRFSGRQFSNSRSEMNVSTLELGDSALYLCASSLGRDSPYEQYFGPGTRLTVT.

This clonotype was detected only a few times. The DNA of the CDR3 is TGTGCCAGCGGATGGACTGGAATCCGGAACACTGAAGCTTTCTTT. Protein: CASGWTGIRNTEAFF. The chain carries TRBV28 and TRBJ1-1; D unresolved. The CDR3 runs to 15 residues. V was shortened by 8 bases and J by 1 base, with 17 bases between the two germline ends. Germline V lookup: CDR1 MDHEN, CDR2 SYDVKM.

The rearrangement uses TRBV5-1 and TRBJ2-5; unclear D gene. The CDR3 spans 13 residues. Looked up from germline, CDR1 is SGHRS and CDR2 is YFSETQ. V lost 0 bases and J 3 bases, leaving 6 bases between the germline ends. The CDR3 nucleotides are TGCGCCAGCAGCTTGGTTGCGGAAGAGACCCAGTACTTC. Translated, it gives CASSLVAEETQYF.